There are a few counts of the clone carrying this TCR beta chain. Antigen specificity is unknown. Treatment: approximately 9-day PBMC culture with coronavirus spike peptide pools or control peptides (ViraFEST assay). One should note that the unexposed donor's CD4+ T cells were collected before the COVID-19 pandemic (2011-2018). Each well received two million PBMCs, cultured with roughly 9.4 IU/ml IL-2 and around 9.8 ug/ml peptide pools. The data originate from a study of vaccination and CD4 T cells after COVID-19. Overall study: Each control culture was treated with a CEFX pool, an HIV-1 Nef pool, or no peptide.

The CDR3 extends over 14 amino acids. Germline CDR1 MDHEN, CDR2 SYDVKM. Deletions cut 6 bases from V and 1 base from J, with 10 bases between. The Oncomine TCR Beta short-read assay was applied to DNA of cultured CD4+ T cells. Genomic DNA from cultured CD4+ T cells was extracted. TCRdb fed the PCR reads into MiXCR, producing one record per CDR3 protein. The table shows fewer than 10,000 distinct CDR3 sequences, with around a third occurring only once. The sequence was collected from a human donor in good health. The chain employs TRBV28 and TRBJ1-3, with a possible D match to TRBD1 (5 bases). The material sequenced was CD4+ T cells from blood, cultured in vitro. CDR3 region: CASSNQGSGNTIYF. The CDR3 nucleotides read TGTGCCAGCAGCAATCAGGGTTCTGGAAACACCATATATTTT.